These 8 T cell receptor beta chains originate from one sample sequenced in a study of control samples from healthy donors and cancer patients. Assay: immunoSEQ multiplex PCR; the TCRdb copy retains only in-frame clones and omits some. The sample gives around 50,000 clones, more than 85% of which show up once; around 0.9% is in the top ten. What was sequenced was PBMCs. The receptors stem from a man under 40 with colorectal cancer.

This clone has only one observation. Here the CDR3 reads CASSAVGGYGYTF. The CDR3 nucleotides are TGCGCCAGCAGCGCGGTCGGGGGTTATGGCTACACCTTC. The rearrangement links TRBV5-1 to TRBJ1-2; a possible D gene is TRBD1 (5 bases). This CDR3 spans 13 amino acids. Germline assignment: CDR1 SGHRS and CDR2 YFSETQ. V was shortened by 4 bases and J by 5 bases, with 12 bases between the two germline ends. Complete variable domain (other parts from reference TRBV5-1 and TRBJ1-2): KAGVTQTPRYLIKTRGQQVTLSCSPISGHRSVSWYQQTPGQGLQFLFEYFSETQRNKGNFPGRFSGRQFSNSRSEMNVSTLELGDSALYLCASSAVGGYGYTFGSGTRLTVV.

The CDR3 sequence: CASSLNPPGGTEAFF. The CDR3 DNA sequence: TGTGCCAGCAGTTTGAACCCCCCGGGTGGGACTGAAGCTTTCTTT. The rearrangement joins TRBV6-5 to TRBJ1-1, with D hard to call. The germline CDR1 and CDR2 sequences are MNHEY and SVGAGI. V was pared by 4 bases and J by 5 bases, with 17 bases between. This CDR3 is 15 amino acids long.

This chain connects TRBV30 to TRBJ1-2; D is ambiguous. Per the germline V gene, CDR1 is GTSNPN and CDR2 is SVGIG (reference sequence). V lost 4 bases, J lost 4 bases, and 13 bases lay in between. The CDR3 runs 13 residues. CDR3 loop: CAWTPTSTYGYTF. CDR3 in DNA: TGTGCCTGGACTCCCACCTCAACCTATGGCTACACCTTC.

This chain connects TRBV19 to TRBJ2-7; D not resolved. Trimming removed 0 bases at V and 5 bases at J, with 11 bases between. CDR1 and CDR2 (germline): LNHDA, SQIVND (reference sequence). The CDR3 runs to 14 residues. CDR3 sequence: CASSIDPNPHEQYF. Here the CDR3 DNA reads TGTGCCAGTAGTATAGACCCAAACCCCCACGAGCAGTACTTC. Together with reference TRBV19 and TRBJ2-7, the CDR3 gives the full variable domain: DGGITQSPKYLFRKEGQNVTLSCEQNLNHDAMYWYRQDPGQGLRLIYYSQIVNDFQKGDIAEGYSVSREKKESFPLTVTSAQKNPTAFYLCASSIDPNPHEQYFGPGTRLTVT.

This chain uses TRBV3-1 (or the pseudogene TRBV3-2) with TRBJ2-7; perhaps TRBD1 as D (6 bases). This CDR3 spans 15 amino acids. Trimming took 1 base from V and 4 from J, leaving 14 bases between them. Germline V gene data show CDR1 as LGHDT and CDR2 as YNNKEL (reference sequence). The chain's CDR3 is CASSQVSPQGYEQYV. As DNA, the CDR3 is TGTGCCAGCAGCCAAGTAAGCCCTCAGGGGTACGAGCAGTACGTC.

This chain uses TRBV5-1 with TRBJ2-6, with 7 bases aligning to TRBD1. The V gene's germline CDR1 is SGHRS and CDR2 YFSETQ. The V and J ends lost 4 bases and 0 bases, in that order; junction bases with no gene match: 7. The CDR3 consists of 17 residues. In DNA, the CDR3 is TGCGCCAGCAGCACTTCGACAGGGCTCTCTGGGGCCAACGTCCTGACTTTC. Protein product: CASSTSTGLSGANVLTF.

The genes are TRBV7-2 and TRBJ1-4; 11 bases map to TRBD1. Germline assignment: CDR1 SGHTA and CDR2 FQGNSA. The CDR3 length is 16 residues. V lost 5 bases to trimming and J lost 3 bases; unmatched junction nucleotides: 5. Here the CDR3 reads CASSPGQGAPNEKLFF. The CDR3 nucleotides are TGTGCCAGCAGCCCCGGACAGGGGGCGCCTAATGAAAAACTGTTTTTT.

This chain joins TRBV19 and TRBJ1-2; no firm D call. The CDR3 has 15 amino acids. Trimming pared 6 bases from V and 2 bases from J, leaving 16 bases between. Germline lookup yields CDR1 LNHDA and CDR2 SQIVND (reference sequence). The CDR3 DNA sequence: TGTGCCAGTAGGTTTCTCGGGGTAAAGAACTATGGCTACACCTTC. Translating gives CASRFLGVKNYGYTF.